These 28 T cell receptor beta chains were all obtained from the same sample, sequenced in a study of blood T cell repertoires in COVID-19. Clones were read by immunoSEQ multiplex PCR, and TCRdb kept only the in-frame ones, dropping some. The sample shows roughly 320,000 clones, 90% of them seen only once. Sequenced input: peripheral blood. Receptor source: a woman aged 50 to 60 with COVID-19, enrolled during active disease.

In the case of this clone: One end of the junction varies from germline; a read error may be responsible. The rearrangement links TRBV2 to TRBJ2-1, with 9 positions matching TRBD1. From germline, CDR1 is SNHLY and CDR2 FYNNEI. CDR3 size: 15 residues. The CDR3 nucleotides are TGTGCCAGAGAAGCTAGGAGGGGACAGGGCCGAGGGGAGCTCTTC. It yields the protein CAREARRGQGRGELF. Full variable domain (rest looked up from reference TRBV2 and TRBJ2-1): EPEVTQTPSHQVTQMGQEVILRCVPISNHLYFYWYRQILGQKVEFLVSFYNNEISEKSEIFDDQFSVERPDGSNFTLKIRSTKLEDSAMYFCAREARRGQGRGELFGPGTRLTVL.

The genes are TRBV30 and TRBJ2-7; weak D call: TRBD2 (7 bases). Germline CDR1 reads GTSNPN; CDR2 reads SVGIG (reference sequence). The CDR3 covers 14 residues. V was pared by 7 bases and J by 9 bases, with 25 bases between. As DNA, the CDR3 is TGTGCCTCGCTACCGGGACACTCTTCGGGGGGGCAGTACTTC. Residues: CASLPGHSSGGQYF.

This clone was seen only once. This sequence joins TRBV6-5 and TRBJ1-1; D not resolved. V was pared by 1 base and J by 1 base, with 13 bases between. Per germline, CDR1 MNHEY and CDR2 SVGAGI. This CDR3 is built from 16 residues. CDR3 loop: CASSYLARQPNTEAFF. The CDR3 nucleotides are TGTGCCAGCAGTTACTTGGCTCGCCAACCGAACACTGAAGCTTTCTTT.

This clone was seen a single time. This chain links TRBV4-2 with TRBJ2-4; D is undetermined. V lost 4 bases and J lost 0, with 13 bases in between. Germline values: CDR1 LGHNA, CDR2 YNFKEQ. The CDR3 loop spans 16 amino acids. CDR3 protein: CASSPLEDLAKNIQYF. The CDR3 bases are TGTGCCAGCAGCCCGCTCGAGGATCTAGCCAAAAACATTCAGTACTTC.

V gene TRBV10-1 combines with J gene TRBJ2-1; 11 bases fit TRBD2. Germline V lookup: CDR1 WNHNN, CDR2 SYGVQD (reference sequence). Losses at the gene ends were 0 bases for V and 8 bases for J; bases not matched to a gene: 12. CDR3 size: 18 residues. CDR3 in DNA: TGCGCCAGCAGTGAGTCCTTGTCTAGCGGGAGGCCCTCGGATGAGCAGTTCTTC. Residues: CASSESLSSGRPSDEQFF.

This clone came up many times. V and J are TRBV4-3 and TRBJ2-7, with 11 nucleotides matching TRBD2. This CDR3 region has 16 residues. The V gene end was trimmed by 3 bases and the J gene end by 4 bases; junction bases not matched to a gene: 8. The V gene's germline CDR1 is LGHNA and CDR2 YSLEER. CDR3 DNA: TGCGCCAGCAGCCATGACAGACTAGCGGGAATGTACGAGCAGTACTTC. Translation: CASSHDRLAGMYEQYF.

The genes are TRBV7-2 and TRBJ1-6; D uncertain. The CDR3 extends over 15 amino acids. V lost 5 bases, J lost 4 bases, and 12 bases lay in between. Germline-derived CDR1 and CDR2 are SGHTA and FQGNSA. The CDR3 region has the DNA TGTGCCAGCAGCCCCTTTGCAGATTATAATTCACCCCTCCACTTT. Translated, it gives CASSPFADYNSPLHF.

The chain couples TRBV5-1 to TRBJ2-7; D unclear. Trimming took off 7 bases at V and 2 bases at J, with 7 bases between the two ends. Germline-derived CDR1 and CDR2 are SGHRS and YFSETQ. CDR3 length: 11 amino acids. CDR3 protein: CASSGPYEQYF. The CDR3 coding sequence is TGCGCCAGCTCCGGTCCCTACGAGCAGTACTTC.

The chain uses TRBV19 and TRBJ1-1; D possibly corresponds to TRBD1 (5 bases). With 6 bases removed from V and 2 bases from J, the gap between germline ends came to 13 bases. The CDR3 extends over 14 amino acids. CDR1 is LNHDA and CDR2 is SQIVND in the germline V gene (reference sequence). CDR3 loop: CASRKGIINTEAFF. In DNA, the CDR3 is TGTGCCAGTAGGAAGGGGATTATTAACACTGAAGCTTTCTTT.

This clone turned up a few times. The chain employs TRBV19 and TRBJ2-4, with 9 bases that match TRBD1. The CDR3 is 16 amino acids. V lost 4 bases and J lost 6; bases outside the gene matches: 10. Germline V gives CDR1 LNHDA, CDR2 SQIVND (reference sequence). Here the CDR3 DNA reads TGTGCCAGTAGTACGCAGACAGGGGGGTTTGGAAACATTCAGTACTTC. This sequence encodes CASSTQTGGFGNIQYF.

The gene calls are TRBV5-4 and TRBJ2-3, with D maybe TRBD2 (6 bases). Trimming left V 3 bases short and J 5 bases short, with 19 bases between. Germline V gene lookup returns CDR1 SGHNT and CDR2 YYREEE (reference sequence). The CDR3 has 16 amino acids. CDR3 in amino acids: CASSYLGRSGGDTQYF. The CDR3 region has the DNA TGTGCCAGCAGCTATTTGGGACGTAGCGGCGGAGATACGCAGTATTTT. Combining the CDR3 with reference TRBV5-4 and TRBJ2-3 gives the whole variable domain ETGVTQSPTHLIKTRGQQVTLRCSSQSGHNTVSWYQQALGQGPQFIFQYYREEENGRGNFPPRFSGLQFPNYSSELNVNALELDDSALYLCASSYLGRSGGDTQYFGPGTRLTVL.

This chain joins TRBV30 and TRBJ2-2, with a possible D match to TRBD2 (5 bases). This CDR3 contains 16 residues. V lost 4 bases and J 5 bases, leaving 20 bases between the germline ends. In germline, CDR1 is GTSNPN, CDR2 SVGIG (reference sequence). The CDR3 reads CAWKGSPHPGTGELFF. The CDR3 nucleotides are TGTGCCTGGAAGGGATCTCCTCACCCGGGGACCGGGGAGCTGTTTTTT.

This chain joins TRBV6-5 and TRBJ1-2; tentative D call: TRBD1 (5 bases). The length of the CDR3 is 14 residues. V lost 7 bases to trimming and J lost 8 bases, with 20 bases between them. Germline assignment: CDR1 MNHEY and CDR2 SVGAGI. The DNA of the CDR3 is TGTGCCAGCACCGTGGGGGGGGGTGCTAAGGGCTACACCTTC. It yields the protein CASTVGGGAKGYTF.

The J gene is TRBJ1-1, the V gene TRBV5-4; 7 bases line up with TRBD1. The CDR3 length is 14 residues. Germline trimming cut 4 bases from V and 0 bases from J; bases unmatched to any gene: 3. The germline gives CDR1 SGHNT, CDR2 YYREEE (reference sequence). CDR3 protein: CASSPGQMNTEAFF. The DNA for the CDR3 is TGTGCCAGCAGCCCGGGACAGATGAACACTGAAGCTTTCTTT.

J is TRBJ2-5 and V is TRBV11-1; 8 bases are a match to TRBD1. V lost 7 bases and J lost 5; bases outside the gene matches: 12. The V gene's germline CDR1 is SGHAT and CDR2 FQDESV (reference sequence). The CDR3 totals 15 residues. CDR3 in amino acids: CASISGSTGVETQYF. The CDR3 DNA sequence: TGTGCCAGCATCTCGGGGTCGACAGGGGTTGAGACCCAGTACTTC.

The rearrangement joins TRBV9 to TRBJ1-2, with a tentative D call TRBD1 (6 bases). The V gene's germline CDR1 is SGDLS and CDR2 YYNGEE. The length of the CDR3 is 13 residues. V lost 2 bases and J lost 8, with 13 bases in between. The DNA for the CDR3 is TGTGCCAGCAGCGTTACAGGGTCGTTGGGCTACACCTTC. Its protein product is CASSVTGSLGYTF.

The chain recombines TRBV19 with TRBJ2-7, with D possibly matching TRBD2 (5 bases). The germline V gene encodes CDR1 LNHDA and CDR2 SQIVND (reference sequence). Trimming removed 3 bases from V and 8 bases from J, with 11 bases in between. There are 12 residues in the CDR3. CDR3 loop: CASSMRADQQYF. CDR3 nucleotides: TGTGCCAGTAGTATGAGGGCCGATCAGCAGTACTTC.

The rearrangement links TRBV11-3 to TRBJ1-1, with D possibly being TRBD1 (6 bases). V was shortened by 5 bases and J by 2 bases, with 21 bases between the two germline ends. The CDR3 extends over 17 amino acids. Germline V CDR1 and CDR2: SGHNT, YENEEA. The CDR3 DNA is TGTGCCAGCAGCCTCTTCGGTCAGGGGAGTGTAAACACTGAAGCTTTCTTT. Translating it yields CASSLFGQGSVNTEAFF.

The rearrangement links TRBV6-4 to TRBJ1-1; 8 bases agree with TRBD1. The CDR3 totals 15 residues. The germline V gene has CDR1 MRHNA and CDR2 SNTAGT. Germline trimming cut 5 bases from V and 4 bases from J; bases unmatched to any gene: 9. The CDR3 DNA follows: TGTGCCAGCAGTCCGTCAGGGGGCGCGGGCACTGAAGCTTTCTTT. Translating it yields CASSPSGGAGTEAFF.

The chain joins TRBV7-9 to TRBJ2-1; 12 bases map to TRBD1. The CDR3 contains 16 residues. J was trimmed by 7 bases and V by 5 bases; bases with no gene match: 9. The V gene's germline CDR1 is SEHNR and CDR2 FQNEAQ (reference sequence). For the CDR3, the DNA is TGTGCCAGCAGCCTGACCGGGACAGGGGGCCGGAATGAGCAGTTCTTC. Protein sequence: CASSLTGTGGRNEQFF.

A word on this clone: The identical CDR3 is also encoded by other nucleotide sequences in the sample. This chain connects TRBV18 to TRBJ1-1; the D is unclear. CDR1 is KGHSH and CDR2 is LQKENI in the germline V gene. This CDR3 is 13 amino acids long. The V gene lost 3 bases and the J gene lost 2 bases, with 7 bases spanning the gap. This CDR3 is CASSPSLNTEAFF. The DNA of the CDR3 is TGTGCCAGCTCACCTTCCCTCAACACTGAAGCTTTCTTT.

CDR3 bases: TGTGCCAGCAGCCGAGGAGGATATATTCGGTATGGCTACACCTTC. Protein product: CASSRGGYIRYGYTF. The V and J genes are TRBV7-9 and TRBJ1-2; D unresolved. Germline CDR1 reads SEHNR; CDR2 reads FQNEAQ (reference sequence). V dropped 5 bases and J dropped 5 bases, with 18 bases sitting between them. The CDR3 length is 15 residues. The full variable domain, its missing parts supplied by reference TRBV7-9 and TRBJ1-2, is DTGVSQNPRHKITKRGQNVTFRCDPISEHNRLYWYRQTLGQGPEFLTYFQNEAQLEKSRLLSDRFSAERPKGSFSTLEIQRTEQGDSAMYLCASSRGGYIRYGYTFGSGTRLTVV.

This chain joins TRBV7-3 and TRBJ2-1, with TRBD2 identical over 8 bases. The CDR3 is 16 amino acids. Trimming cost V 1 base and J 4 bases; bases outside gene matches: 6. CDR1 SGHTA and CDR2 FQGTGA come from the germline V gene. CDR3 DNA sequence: TGTGCCAGCAGCTTAATACCGGGGGGGAGATACAATGAGCAGTTCTTC. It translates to CASSLIPGGRYNEQFF.

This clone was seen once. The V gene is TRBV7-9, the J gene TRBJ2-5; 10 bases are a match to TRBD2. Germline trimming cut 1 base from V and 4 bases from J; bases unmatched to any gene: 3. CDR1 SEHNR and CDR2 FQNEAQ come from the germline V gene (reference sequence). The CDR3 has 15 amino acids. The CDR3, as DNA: TGTGCCAGCAGCTTAGTAAGCGGGAGGGCAGAGACCCAGTACTTC. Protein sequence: CASSLVSGRAETQYF.

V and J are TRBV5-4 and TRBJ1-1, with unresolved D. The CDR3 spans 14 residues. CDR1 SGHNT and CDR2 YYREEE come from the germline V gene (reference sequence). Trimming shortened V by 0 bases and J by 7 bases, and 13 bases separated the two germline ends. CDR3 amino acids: CASSLAPRQDEAFF. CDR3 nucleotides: TGTGCCAGCAGCTTGGCGCCCCGGCAGGATGAAGCTTTCTTT.

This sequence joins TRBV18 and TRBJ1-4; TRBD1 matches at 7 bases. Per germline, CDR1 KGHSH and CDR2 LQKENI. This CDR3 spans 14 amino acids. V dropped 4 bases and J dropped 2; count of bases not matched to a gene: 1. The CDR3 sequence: CASSQGQTNEKLFF. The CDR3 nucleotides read TGTGCCAGCTCACAGGGACAGACTAATGAAAAACTGTTTTTT. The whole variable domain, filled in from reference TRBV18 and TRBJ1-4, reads NAGVMQNPRHLVRRRGQEARLRCSPMKGHSHVYWYRQLPEEGLKFMVYLQKENIIDESGMPKERFSAEFPKEGPSILRIQQVVRGDSAAYFCASSQGQTNEKLFFGSGTQLSVL.

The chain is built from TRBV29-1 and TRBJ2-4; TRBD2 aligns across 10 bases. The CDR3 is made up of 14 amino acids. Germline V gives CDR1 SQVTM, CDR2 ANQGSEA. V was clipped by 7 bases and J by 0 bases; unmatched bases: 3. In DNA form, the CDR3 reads TGCAGCGGCCGACTAGCGGGAGCCAAAAACATTCAGTACTTC. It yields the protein CSGRLAGAKNIQYF.

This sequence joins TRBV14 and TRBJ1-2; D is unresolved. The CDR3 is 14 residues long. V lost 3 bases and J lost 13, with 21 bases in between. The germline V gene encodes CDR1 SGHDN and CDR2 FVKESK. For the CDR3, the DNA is TGTGCCAGCAGCCATAATAACGAGCCGGCGGGGAGCACCTTC. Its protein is CASSHNNEPAGSTF.